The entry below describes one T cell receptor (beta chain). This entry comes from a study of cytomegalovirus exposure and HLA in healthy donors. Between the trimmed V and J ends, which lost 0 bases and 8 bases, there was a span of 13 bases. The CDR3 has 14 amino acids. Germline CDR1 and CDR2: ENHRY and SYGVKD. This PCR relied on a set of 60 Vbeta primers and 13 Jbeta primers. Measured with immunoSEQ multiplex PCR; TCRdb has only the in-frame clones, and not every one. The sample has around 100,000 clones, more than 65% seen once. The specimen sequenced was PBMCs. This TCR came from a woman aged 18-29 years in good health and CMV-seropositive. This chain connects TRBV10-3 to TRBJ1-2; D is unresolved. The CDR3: CAISESVGSLGYTF. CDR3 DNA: TGTGCCATCAGTGAGTCTGTAGGTAGCTTGGGCTACACCTTC.